This T cell receptor (beta chain) appears in the sequencing data of a study of blood T cell repertoires in COVID-19 (dated by TCRdb to 2020 to 2021). As for the study more broadly: Samples from collaborators originated in the United States, Italy and Spain and spanned both the acute and convalescent phases of COVID-19. Nearly every sample came with metadata listing a de-identified subject ID, COVID-19 status, age in years and sex. Samples were obtained from the ongoing ImmuneRACE study (first 160 participants) and from over 1,000 subjects provided by 6 global collaborators. The prospective study material was composed of cDNA or gDNA derived from T cells, B-cell-depleted T cells, or PBMCs. HLA class I and class II types, where available, came from metadata supplied by the sample provider rather than from assay-based typing. Subjects who had been exposed to COVID-19, were actively infected with it, or had recovered from it provided the deeply sampled blood TCRbeta repertoires that made up the dataset. The repertoires were released in a freely available public database meant as a resource for research on the immune response to SARS-CoV-2. What the work shows at the level of the full study, not this receptor alone: The amount of clinical and demographic metadata varied by source and participant and was provided uncurated.

Participants in the prospective study were aged roughly 18 to 100 years, lived in about two dozen United States geographic areas, and enrolled through a virtual design. In the prospective study, participants were assigned to cohorts based on the clinical history participants reported in a screening survey and a study questionnaire. A participant counted as exposed if, within 2 weeks of entering the study, that participant had been in contact with someone who had a PCR-confirmed or clinician-diagnosed COVID-19 case. Each participant in the prospective study had whole blood, serum and a nasopharyngeal or oropharyngeal swab collected by mobile phlebotomists. Additional blood draws and questionnaires over a 2-month period could optionally be provided by prospective study participants. Before DNA extraction, blood samples from the prospective study were shipped at room temperature or frozen. TCRbeta CDR3 regions were amplified from genomic DNA using the immunoSEQ Assay, a bias-controlled multiplex PCR. Processing in the source paper ran as follows. The number of nucleated cells in each sample was estimated from the amplification of reference gene primers within the assay. Sequence reads were collapsed and filtered to measure the absolute abundance of every unique TCRbeta CDR3 rearrangement. Productive Simpson clonality was computed per sample as the square root of Simpson's diversity index over productive rearrangements. The table comes from immuneACCESS by way of TCRdb, which keeps in-frame sequences with V and J called. Part of the clones is missing from these tables; in studies checked, under half for an unresolved V gene and the rest for unknown reasons. V and J calls and clone size come straight from that table; D and trimming were deduced from the DNA. The sample table records 250,000 to 300,000 clones; approximately 84% of these occur just once. The ten largest clonotypes hold just over 6.5% of the sample.

Notes on this clone: The clone's antigen remains unknown. Per-base quality was not reported, and no clone a single base away is much larger than it.

Sequenced input: PBMCs or T cells enriched from blood (not recorded which). The clonotype comes from a woman aged 45-59 years who had been exposed to COVID-19.

The nucleotide sequence is TGTGCCAGTAGTATGGGGGGGCAGAGCACTGAAGCTTTCTTT. The translation is CASSMGGQSTEAFF. The chain employs TRBV19 and TRBJ1-1, and TRBD1 may be the D gene, going by 6 matching bases. V is cut by 3 bases and J by 4 bases, and the space between the germline ends is 12 bases. Inclusive of the bounding cysteine and phenylalanine, the CDR3 is 14 residues long. The read is trimmed to its CDR3 DNA, 42 bases read in frame from base 1. The germline V gene (reference sequence) provides CDR1 LNHDA and CDR2 SQIVND. Reference TRBV19 and TRBJ1-1 genes cover what lies past the CDR3, so the full variable domain is DGGITQSPKYLFRKEGQNVTLSCEQNLNHDAMYWYRQDPGQGLRLIYYSQIVNDFQKGDIAEGYSVSREKKESFPLTVTSAQKNPTAFYLCASSMGGQSTEAFFGQGTRLTVV.